These T cell receptor beta chains were read from a single sample in a study of tissue T cells after allogeneic stem cell transplantation. Assay used: immunoSEQ multiplex PCR; TCRdb lists only in-frame clones, some missing. The sample includes tens of thousands of clones, 80% to 95% of them seen just once. The specimen was blood, collected before transplantation. Every receptor here comes from a woman aged 40-75 years who later had graft-versus-host disease after an allogeneic stem cell transplant. Both conserved end residues are part of each CDR3. The D gene is left open where the match is weak.

CDR3aa,d_gene,v_gene,j_gene
CATSDRRELFF,-,TRBV24-1,TRBJ2-2
CASSRDPNGDIQYF,-,TRBV6-5,TRBJ2-4
CASSDGGGTSYEQYF,TRBD2,TRBV9,TRBJ2-7
CASSVRETQYF,-,TRBV12-3/TRBV12-4,TRBJ2-5
CATSSLREGRKYF,TRBD2,TRBV15,TRBJ2-7
CASSLGQGAMTEAFF,TRBD1,TRBV27,TRBJ1-1
CASSSGGVNNQPQHF,-,TRBV18,TRBJ1-5
CASSPGQGVENF,TRBD1,TRBV18,TRBJ2-4
CASSFPPGELFF,-,TRBV7-2,TRBJ2-2
CSVEDPISNEQYF,-,TRBV29-1,TRBJ2-7
CASRKRGAGANVLTF,-,TRBV7-2,TRBJ2-6
CASRRDRGPYEQYF,TRBD1,TRBV2,TRBJ2-7
CASSATGTAKYEQYF,TRBD1,TRBV5-4,TRBJ2-7
CAWSKGAGGRELFF,TRBD2,TRBV30,TRBJ2-2
CASSYQGMSNQPQHF,-,TRBV6-2/TRBV6-3,TRBJ1-5
CASSLEGVSYNSPLHF,-,TRBV19,TRBJ1-6
CASSYWVSGEQYF,-,TRBV6-2/TRBV6-3,TRBJ2-7
CASSFWDPSGNTIYF,-,TRBV5-4,TRBJ1-3
CASSFGGGRTEAFF,-,TRBV11-2,TRBJ1-1
CASRIQGLDNTEAFF,-,TRBV6-5,TRBJ1-1
CASSQTGSTDTQYF,TRBD1,TRBV28,TRBJ2-3
CASSYGSTGNTIYF,-,TRBV6-2/TRBV6-3,TRBJ1-3
CASRQSGTNKEYF,-,TRBV12-3/TRBV12-4,TRBJ2-5
CASRTPGQPEKLFF,TRBD1,TRBV27,TRBJ1-4
CATSAGQGANTEAFF,TRBD1,TRBV24-1,TRBJ1-1
CASRDLGASDGYTF,-,TRBV27,TRBJ1-2
CASSLAGTSGNTQYF,TRBD2,TRBV7-9,TRBJ2-3
CASSIGGGGTGELFF,TRBD2,TRBV19,TRBJ2-2
CATNRNRGASEKLFF,TRBD1,TRBV15,TRBJ1-4
CASSIYPDVSYEQYF,-,TRBV19,TRBJ2-7
CASGPNRVPYGYTF,-,TRBV27,TRBJ1-2
CASSLTSRNYEQYF,TRBD2,TRBV2,TRBJ2-7
CASSQDRKWDLSTDTQYF,-,TRBV3-1/TRBV3-2,TRBJ2-3
CASSLPGPQGHSPLHF,-,TRBV19,TRBJ1-6
CASSLGPSVETQYF,-,TRBV7-2,TRBJ2-5
CASSYLPGTSISGANVLTF,-,TRBV4-3,TRBJ2-6
CASSLQGRNTGELFF,TRBD1,TRBV5-1,TRBJ2-2
CAISESTGGIQPQHF,TRBD1,TRBV10-3,TRBJ1-5
CASSRGTSGRADTQYF,TRBD2,TRBV5-4,TRBJ2-3
CASSEPARGDGYTF,-,TRBV6-1,TRBJ1-2
CASSTDKYNEQFF,-,TRBV5-1,TRBJ2-1
CASSPRDYEQYF,-,TRBV18,TRBJ2-7
CASSITTGEGNSPLHF,-,TRBV19,TRBJ1-6
CASSPGGSWTEAFF,-,TRBV5-4,TRBJ1-1
CASSVGRGQGKEKLFF,-,TRBV9,TRBJ1-4
CASSDREAEAFF,TRBD1,TRBV3-1/TRBV3-2,TRBJ1-1
CASSPESYEQYF,-,TRBV12-3/TRBV12-4,TRBJ2-7
CASSAYRTGGSRRGSYNEQFF,TRBD1,TRBV28,TRBJ2-1
CASSRSTDTQYF,-,TRBV3-1/TRBV3-2,TRBJ2-3
CASTEGYGRGGTGELFF,TRBD2,TRBV2,TRBJ2-2
CASSPGTGGSNEQFF,-,TRBV7-3,TRBJ2-1
CASTMEGLAGNTGELFF,-,TRBV5-1,TRBJ2-2
CASSHRGQMNTEAFF,-,TRBV3-1/TRBV3-2,TRBJ1-1
CASSPRREAADTQYF,TRBD2,TRBV6-4,TRBJ2-3
CASSHIAGGPSNEQFF,-,TRBV21-1,TRBJ2-1
CATSGAVPSYNEQFF,-,TRBV24-1,TRBJ2-1
CASRGQGRSEAFF,TRBD1,TRBV28,TRBJ1-1
CASSLDRGNTEAFF,TRBD1,TRBV7-2,TRBJ1-1
CASSLAAGGRETQYF,TRBD2,TRBV5-4,TRBJ2-5